Following are 30 T cell receptor beta chains from one sample sequenced in a study of siplizumab effects on memory and regulatory T cells (dated 2019 in TCRdb). Library preparation was by the immunoSEQ multiplex PCR assay. In its TCRdb copy, this immuneACCESS table keeps in-frame sequences only and misses some clones. Where compared with another copy, unresolved V genes explain less than half of these, and the others have no known cause. In this sample the table shows roughly 120,000 clones, 92% of which occur a single time. Approximately 0.75% of the sample is held by the ten biggest clonotypes. Source material: Tregs sorted from blood. These receptors originate from a human donor in good health.

The chain is built from TRBV7-6 and TRBJ1-5; no clear D. In germline, CDR1 is SGHVS, CDR2 FNYEAQ. Trimming shortened V by 6 bases and J by 5 bases, and 8 bases separated the two germline ends. CDR3 size: 12 residues. The CDR3: CASRWNDQPQHF. In DNA, the CDR3 is TGTGCCAGCAGGTGGAATGATCAGCCCCAGCATTTT. The entire variable domain, with the rest obtained from reference TRBV7-6 and TRBJ1-5, is as follows: GAGVSQSPRYKVTKRGQDVALRCDPISGHVSLYWYRQALGQGPEFLTYFNYEAQQDKSGLPNDRFSAERPEGSISTLTIQRTEQRDSAMYRCASRWNDQPQHFGDGTRLSIL.

The chain couples TRBV6-1 to TRBJ1-6, with a weak D call TRBD1 (5 bases). The CDR3 sequence is 15 residues long. Trimming cost V 2 bases and J 6 bases, with 11 bases left between them. CDR1 is MNHNS, CDR2 SASEGT, per germline. This chain's CDR3 is CASSEPWGGNSPLHF. Written as DNA, the CDR3 is TGTGCCAGCAGTGAACCATGGGGGGGTAATTCACCCCTCCACTTT.

This rearrangement joins TRBV6-6 to TRBJ1-2; 9 bases agree with TRBD1. Trimming took 6 bases from V and 3 from J; bases not matched to a gene: 5. From germline, CDR1 is MNHNY and CDR2 SVGAGI (reference sequence). The CDR3 has 14 amino acids. The CDR3 region has the DNA TGTGCCAGCAGGCTACAGGGGGCGTACTATGGCTACACCTTC. This gives the protein CASRLQGAYYGYTF.

The rearrangement joins TRBV4-2 to TRBJ2-1; TRBD2 agrees at 8 bases. The V gene end was trimmed by 3 bases and the J gene end by 13 bases; junction bases not matched to a gene: 14. This CDR3 spans 15 amino acids. Per germline, CDR1 LGHNA and CDR2 YNFKEQ. CDR3 region: CASSQIRTGGRGQFF. For the CDR3, the DNA is TGTGCCAGCAGCCAGATAAGAACGGGGGGGCGGGGTCAGTTCTTC.

For this clone: The sample has other DNA sequences that encode this CDR3 too. The chain uses TRBV9 and TRBJ1-3; no reliable D call. In germline, CDR1 is SGDLS, CDR2 YYNGEE. This CDR3 is built from 14 residues. Trimming removed 2 bases at V and 1 base at J, with 7 bases between. The CDR3 region is CASSVEGSGNTIYF. The DNA for the CDR3 is TGTGCCAGCAGCGTTGAGGGATCTGGAAACACCATATATTTT.

This clone came up a few times. The V and J genes are TRBV6-5 and TRBJ1-4; D is uncertain. This CDR3 is built from 16 residues. The V end was cut by 0 bases, the J end by 8 bases, with 16 bases between. CDR1 is MNHEY, CDR2 SVGAGI, per germline. CDR3 nucleotides: TGTGCCAGCAGTTACTCGTCCCCAAAGCCGAGGGAAAAACTGTTTTTT. Amino acid sequence: CASSYSSPKPREKLFF.

This chain joins TRBV5-1 and TRBJ2-5, with 7 bases fitting TRBD1. The CDR3 is 17 residues long. In germline, CDR1 is SGHRS, CDR2 YFSETQ. The trim removed 4 bases at V and 5 bases at J, leaving 17 bases unmatched. CDR3 bases: TGCGCCAGCAGCCGGAACCCACCGACAGGGTCCCGTGAGACCCAGTACTTC. The encoded protein is CASSRNPPTGSRETQYF.

The V gene is TRBV6-5, the J gene TRBJ1-3; D not resolved. The CDR3 totals 14 residues. Germline CDR1 and CDR2: MNHEY and SVGAGI. Trimming took off 0 bases at V and 1 base at J, with 4 bases between the two ends. The CDR3 DNA reads TGTGCCAGCAGTTACTCACAGTCTGGAAACACCATATATTTT. It codes for CASSYSQSGNTIYF.

The chain combines TRBV27 with TRBJ1-4; the match to TRBD1 covers 8 bases. The germline V gene encodes CDR1 MNHEY and CDR2 SMNVEV (reference sequence). V lost 6 bases, J lost 8 bases, and 14 bases stayed unmatched. The CDR3 has 16 amino acids. The CDR3 protein is CASSLFSGGAGEKLFF. For the CDR3, the DNA is TGTGCCAGCAGCCTTTTTTCAGGGGGCGCGGGAGAAAAACTGTTTTTT. Full variable domain (remainder filled in from reference TRBV27 and TRBJ1-4): EAQVTQNPRYLITVTGKKLTVTCSQNMNHEYMSWYRQDPGLGLRQIYYSMNVEVTDKGDVPEGYKVSRKEKRNFPLILESPSPNQTSLYFCASSLFSGGAGEKLFFGSGTQLSVL.

The gene calls are TRBV6-5 and TRBJ1-4, with D perhaps TRBD1 (5 bases). V was clipped by 7 bases and J by 3 bases, with 15 bases between them. There are 15 residues in the CDR3. CDR1 is MNHEY, CDR2 SVGAGI, per germline. CDR3 nucleotides: TGTGCCAGCACGAGATCAGGGCGAGCTAATGAAAAACTGTTTTTT. Translated, it gives CASTRSGRANEKLFF.

This clone was picked up a small number of times. V is TRBV15 and J is TRBJ2-7, with a weak D call TRBD1 (6 bases). The CDR3 spans 14 residues. The V and J ends lost 7 bases and 3 bases respectively, with 16 bases between them. The germline V gene has CDR1 LNHNV and CDR2 YYDKDF (reference sequence). CDR3: CATTPGHGDYEQYF. For the CDR3, the DNA is TGTGCCACCACGCCGGGACATGGGGACTACGAGCAGTACTTC.

The V and J genes are TRBV6-1 and TRBJ1-6; D is unresolved. Germline lookup yields CDR1 MNHNS and CDR2 SASEGT. V shed 3 bases and J shed 7 bases, with 10 bases lying between them. The CDR3 is made up of 14 amino acids. CDR3 sequence (DNA): TGTGCCAGCAGTGAGTATTCAGGAAATTCACCCCTCCACTTT. It encodes CASSEYSGNSPLHF.

This chain joins TRBV5-6 and TRBJ2-2; maybe TRBD2 (6 bases). Germline assignment: CDR1 SGHDT and CDR2 YYEEEE. CDR3 size: 11 residues. With 3 bases removed from V and 11 bases from J, the gap between germline ends came to 8 bases. In DNA, the CDR3 is TGTGCCAGCAGCTGGGGAGGTGAGCTGTTTTTT. Its protein is CASSWGGELFF. Full variable domain (remainder filled in from reference TRBV5-6 and TRBJ2-2): DAGVTQSPTHLIKTRGQQVTLRCSPKSGHDTVSWYQQALGQGPQFIFQYYEEEERQRGNFPDRFSGHQFPNYSSELNVNALLLGDSALYLCASSWGGELFFGEGSRLTVL.

This clone has a single count. The chain joins TRBV27 to TRBJ2-3; the D gene could be TRBD1 or TRBD2 (5 bases each). The germline V gene has CDR1 MNHEY and CDR2 SMNVEV (reference sequence). The CDR3 totals 15 residues. With 1 base removed from V and 0 bases from J, the gap between germline ends came to 8 bases. CDR3 loop: CASSLWGSSTDTQYF. The CDR3 coding sequence is TGTGCCAGCAGTTTATGGGGGAGCAGCACAGATACGCAGTATTTT.

This rearrangement joins TRBV5-1 to TRBJ1-1; tentatively, D is TRBD1 (6 bases). V dropped 4 bases and J dropped 4 bases, with 17 bases sitting between them. The CDR3 runs 15 residues. The germline gives CDR1 SGHRS, CDR2 YFSETQ. CDR3 DNA sequence: TGCGCCAGCAGCCCTTCACAGGGAATCGTCACTGAAGCTTTCTTT. This encodes CASSPSQGIVTEAFF. Filled out from reference TRBV5-1 and TRBJ1-1, the complete variable domain reads KAGVTQTPRYLIKTRGQQVTLSCSPISGHRSVSWYQQTPGQGLQFLFEYFSETQRNKGNFPGRFSGRQFSNSRSEMNVSTLELGDSALYLCASSPSQGIVTEAFFGQGTRLTVV.

V gene TRBV18 combines with J gene TRBJ2-1, with TRBD2 matching over 8 bases. CDR3 length equals 15 residues. Germline CDR1 reads KGHSH; CDR2 reads LQKENI. Trimming at V came to 4 bases and at J to 6 bases, leaving 8 bases not matched to a gene. Here the CDR3 DNA reads TGTGCCAGCTCACGAAACGGGGGGGCACGCAATGAGCAGTTCTTC. Translated, it gives CASSRNGGARNEQFF.

The chain joins TRBV29-1 to TRBJ2-3; possibly TRBD2 for D (5 bases). V was cut by 6 bases and J by 2 bases, with 24 bases left in between. The CDR3 runs to 17 residues. CDR1 is SQVTM and CDR2 is ANQGSEA in the germline V gene. CDR3 loop: CSVKRAVPGRSTDTQYF. In DNA, the CDR3 is TGCAGCGTAAAGAGGGCGGTGCCGGGTCGCTCCACAGATACGCAGTATTTT.

The CDR3 bases are TGTGCCAGCAGCGTAGCGGTCACAGATACGCAGTATTTT. This codes for CASSVAVTDTQYF. The chain couples TRBV9 to TRBJ2-3; D unclear. The germline V gene encodes CDR1 SGDLS and CDR2 YYNGEE. This CDR3 region has 13 residues. V gave up 0 bases and J gave up 2 bases, with 4 bases separating them.

This chain joins TRBV4-2 and TRBJ2-1; no clear D gene. This CDR3 is 13 amino acids long. CDR1 and CDR2 (germline): LGHNA, YNFKEQ. V was clipped by 2 bases and J by 3 bases, with 5 bases between them. CDR3 loop: CASSQYNYNEQFF. The CDR3 region has the DNA TGTGCCAGCAGCCAATACAACTACAATGAGCAGTTCTTC.

The chain has TRBV6-1 and TRBJ1-2; the D is unclear. Trimming removed 4 bases at V and 2 bases at J, with 11 bases between. Germline CDR1 is MNHNS and CDR2 is SASEGT. The CDR3 totals 14 residues. CDR3 amino acids: CASSAIGQNYGYTF. CDR3 DNA sequence: TGTGCCAGCAGTGCAATCGGTCAGAACTATGGCTACACCTTC.

The V call is TRBV11-3, the J call TRBJ2-3, with TRBD2 matching over 8 bases. This CDR3 has 15 residues. Trimming removed 5 bases from V and 0 bases from J; junction bases left unmatched: 4. Germline V gene lookup returns CDR1 SGHNT and CDR2 YENEEA. The CDR3 nucleotides are TGTGCCAGCAGCCGTCAGCGGGGGAGCACAGATACGCAGTATTTT. Its translation: CASSRQRGSTDTQYF.

The J gene is TRBJ2-1, the V gene TRBV19, with 9 bases fitting TRBD1. CDR3 length: 16 amino acids. V was pared by 6 bases and J by 7 bases, with 13 bases of the junction left unmatched. Germline CDR1 LNHDA, CDR2 SQIVND (reference sequence). The CDR3 DNA is TGTGCCAGTAGGAACGCAGGACAGGGGATACGGAATGAGCAGTTCTTC. It yields the protein CASRNAGQGIRNEQFF.

The chain carries TRBV5-1 and TRBJ1-2; TRBD1 might be the D (5 bases). CDR1 and CDR2 from the germline V gene are SGHRS and YFSETQ. Trimming removed 7 bases at V and 7 bases at J, with 14 bases between. The CDR3 loop spans 12 amino acids. The CDR3 bases are TGCGCCAGCGGGGACCCTCGGGGTGGCTACACCTTC. It specifies CASGDPRGGYTF.

The chain links TRBV5-1 to TRBJ1-1; D is unclear. Between the trimmed V and J ends, which lost 4 bases and 6 bases, there was a span of 22 bases. This CDR3 comprises 16 residues. Germline V CDR1 and CDR2: SGHRS, YFSETQ. In nucleotides, the CDR3 is TGCGCCAGCAGCCTCCTGGGCGCCCTAGTGAGTGCTGAAGCTTTCTTT. Translated: CASSLLGALVSAEAFF.

This chain joins TRBV5-1 and TRBJ1-1, with 12 positions matching TRBD1. The germline CDR1 and CDR2 sequences are SGHRS and YFSETQ. The CDR3 has 16 amino acids. The V and J ends lost 2 bases and 4 bases, in that order; junction bases with no gene match: 6. The CDR3 loop reads CASSFSGTGGVTEAFF. The CDR3 DNA follows: TGCGCCAGCAGCTTTTCCGGGACAGGGGGCGTCACTGAAGCTTTCTTT.

About this clone itself: The germline gene is not matched at one end of the junction; a read error may be the cause. V and J are TRBV4-1 and TRBJ2-5; possible D gene TRBD2, 5 bases. Germline lookup yields CDR1 MGHRA and CDR2 YSYEKL. The CDR3 has 15 amino acids. The CDR3 spells CASSRGPTDQETQYF. The CDR3 DNA reads as TGCGCCAGCAGCCGCGGGCCGACCGACCAGGAGACCCAGTACTTC.

The gene calls are TRBV19 and TRBJ1-1, with D unresolved. Germline CDR1 is LNHDA and CDR2 is SQIVND (reference sequence). The germline V and J ends were trimmed by 7 bases and 5 bases, with 8 bases remaining between them. This CDR3 has 11 amino acids. CDR3 DNA sequence: TGTGCCAGTATAGAGCGAACTGAAGCTTTCTTT. It yields the protein CASIERTEAFF.

The chain carries TRBV5-1 and TRBJ2-7, with TRBD1 matching over 7 bases. The germline gives CDR1 SGHRS, CDR2 YFSETQ. CDR3 length: 14 residues. V was pared by 0 bases and J by 3 bases, with 3 bases of the junction left unmatched. CDR3 DNA: TGCGCCAGCAGCTTGGACAGGGGTCTCTACGAGCAGTACTTC. The encoded protein is CASSLDRGLYEQYF.

This chain uses TRBV11-3 with TRBJ2-2; 15 nucleotides agree with TRBD2. Trimming cost V 2 bases and J 2 bases; bases outside gene matches: 3. From germline, CDR1 is SGHNT and CDR2 YENEEA. The CDR3 covers 18 residues. The CDR3 DNA is TGTGCCAGCAGCTTACGGACTAGCGGGAGGGCAAACACCGGGGAGCTGTTTTTT. This sequence encodes CASSLRTSGRANTGELFF. The full variable domain, in which reference TRBV11-3 and TRBJ2-2 provide the parts outside the CDR3, is EAGVVQSPRYKIIEKKQPVAFWCNPISGHNTLYWYLQNLGQGPELLIRYENEEAVDDSQLPKDRFSAERLKGVDSTLKIQPAELGDSAVYLCASSLRTSGRANTGELFFGEGSRLTVL.

This chain uses TRBV6-5 with TRBJ2-3; tentatively, D is TRBD2 (7 bases). The germline gives CDR1 MNHEY, CDR2 SVGAGI. The CDR3 sequence is 15 residues long. Trimming shortened V by 6 bases and J by 5 bases, and 18 bases separated the two germline ends. CDR3 DNA: TGTGCCAGCAGCCCCGCCGGGGGGCGGAGAGATACGCAGTATTTT. Its protein product is CASSPAGGRRDTQYF.